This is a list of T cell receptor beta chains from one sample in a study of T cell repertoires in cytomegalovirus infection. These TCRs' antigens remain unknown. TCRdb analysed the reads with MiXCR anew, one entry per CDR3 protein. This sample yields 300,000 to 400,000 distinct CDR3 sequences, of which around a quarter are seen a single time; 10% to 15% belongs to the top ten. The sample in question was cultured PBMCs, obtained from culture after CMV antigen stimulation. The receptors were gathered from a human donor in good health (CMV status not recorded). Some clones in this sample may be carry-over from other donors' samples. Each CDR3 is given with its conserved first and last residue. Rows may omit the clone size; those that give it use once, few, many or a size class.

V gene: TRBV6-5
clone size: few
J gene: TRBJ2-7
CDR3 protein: CASSYGTGFYEQYF

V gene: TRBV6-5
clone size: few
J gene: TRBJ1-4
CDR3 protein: CASSSGQFAGANEKLFF

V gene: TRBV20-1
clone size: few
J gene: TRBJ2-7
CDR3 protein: CSARSPGGWGKYF

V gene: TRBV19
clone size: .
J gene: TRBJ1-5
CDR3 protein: CASSTRTAGRSNQPQHF

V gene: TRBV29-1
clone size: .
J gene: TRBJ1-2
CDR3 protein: CSVEGDLYGYTF

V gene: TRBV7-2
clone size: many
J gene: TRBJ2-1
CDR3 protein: CASSLTPLTSGSLYNEQFF

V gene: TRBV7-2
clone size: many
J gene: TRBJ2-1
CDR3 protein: CASSDWIYNEQFF

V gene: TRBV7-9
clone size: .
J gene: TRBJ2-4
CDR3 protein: CASSSGPPAKNIQYF

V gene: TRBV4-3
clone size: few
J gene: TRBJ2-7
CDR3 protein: CASSQDLSSGRKGEQYF

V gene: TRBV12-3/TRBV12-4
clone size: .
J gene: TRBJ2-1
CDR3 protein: CASIPEGVYNEQFF

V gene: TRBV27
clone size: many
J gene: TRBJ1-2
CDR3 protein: CASSIRDRDYGYTF

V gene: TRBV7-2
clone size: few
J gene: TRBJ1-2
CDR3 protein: CASRPGQDPNYGYTF

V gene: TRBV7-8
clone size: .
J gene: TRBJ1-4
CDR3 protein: CASSLVGERTNEKLFF

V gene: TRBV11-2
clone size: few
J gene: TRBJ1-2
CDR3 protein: CASSFGVNYGYTF

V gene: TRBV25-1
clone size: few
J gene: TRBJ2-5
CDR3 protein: CASNVGGEETQYF

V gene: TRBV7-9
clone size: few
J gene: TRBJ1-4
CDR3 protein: CASSSPDSNEKLFF

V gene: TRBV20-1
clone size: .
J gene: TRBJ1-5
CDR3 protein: CSAGRQGDQPQHF

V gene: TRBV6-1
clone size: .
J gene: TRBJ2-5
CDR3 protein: CASSKGLAGGPETQYF

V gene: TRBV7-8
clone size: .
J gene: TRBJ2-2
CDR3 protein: CASAPQGTNTGELFF

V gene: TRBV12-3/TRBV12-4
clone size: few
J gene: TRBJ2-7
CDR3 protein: CASTQGTGYYEQYF

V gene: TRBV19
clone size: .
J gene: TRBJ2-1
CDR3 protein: CASRTGYEQFF

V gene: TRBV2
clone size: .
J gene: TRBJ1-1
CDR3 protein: CASSAQGKTEAFF

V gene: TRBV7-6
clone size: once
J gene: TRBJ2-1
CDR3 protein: CASSHPGEGYNEQFF

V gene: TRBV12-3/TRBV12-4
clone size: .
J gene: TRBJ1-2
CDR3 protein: CASSSGQTSVGYGYTF

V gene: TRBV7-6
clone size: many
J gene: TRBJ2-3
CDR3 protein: CASLNRGGADTQYF

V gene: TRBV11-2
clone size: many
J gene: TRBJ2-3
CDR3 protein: CASSPDVRTSGLRGDTQYF

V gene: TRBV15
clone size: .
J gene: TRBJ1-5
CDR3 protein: CATSPRWDHGNQPQHF

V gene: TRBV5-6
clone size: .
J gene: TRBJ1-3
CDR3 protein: CASSLPGHLNSGNTIYF

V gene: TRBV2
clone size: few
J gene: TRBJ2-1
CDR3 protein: CASSDLTPYNEQFF

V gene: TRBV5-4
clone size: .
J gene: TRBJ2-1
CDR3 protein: CASSLETGVSEEQFF

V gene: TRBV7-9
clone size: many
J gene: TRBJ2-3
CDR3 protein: CASSPPGAATDTQYF

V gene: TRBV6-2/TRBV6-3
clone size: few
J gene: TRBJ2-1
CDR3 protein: CASSQQGVEQFF

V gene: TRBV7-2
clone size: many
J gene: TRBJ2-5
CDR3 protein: CASSAHLTSGRSLGETQYF

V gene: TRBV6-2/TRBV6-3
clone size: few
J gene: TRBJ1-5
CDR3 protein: CASTLGGWIDQPQHF

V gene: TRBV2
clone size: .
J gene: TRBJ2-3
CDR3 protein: CAGQGDTQYF

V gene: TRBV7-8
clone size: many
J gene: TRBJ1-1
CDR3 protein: CASSLFGGVDTEAFF

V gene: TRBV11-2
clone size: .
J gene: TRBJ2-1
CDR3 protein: CASSLGGGLGYNEQFF

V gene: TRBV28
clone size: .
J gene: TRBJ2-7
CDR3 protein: CASRQGGYTYEQYF

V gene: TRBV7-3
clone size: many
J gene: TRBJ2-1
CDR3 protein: CASSSLAGDLFF

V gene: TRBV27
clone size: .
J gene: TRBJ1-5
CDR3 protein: CASSQDGNSNQPQHF

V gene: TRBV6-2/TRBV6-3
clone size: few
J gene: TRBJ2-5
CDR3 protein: CASSPIDRQETQYF

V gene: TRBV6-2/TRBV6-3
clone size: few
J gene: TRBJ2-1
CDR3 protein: CASGSIGQGKGYNEQFF

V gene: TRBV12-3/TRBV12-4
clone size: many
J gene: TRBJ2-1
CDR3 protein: CASSFPARADEQFF

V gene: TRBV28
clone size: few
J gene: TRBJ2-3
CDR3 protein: CASSLSETSDLIDTQYF

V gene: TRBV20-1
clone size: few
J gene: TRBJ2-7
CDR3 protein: CSARAIAGGSYEQYF

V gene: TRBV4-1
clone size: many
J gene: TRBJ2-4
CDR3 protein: CASSQGGTVAKNIQYF

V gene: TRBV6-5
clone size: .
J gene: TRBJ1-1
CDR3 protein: CASSYPGEAFF

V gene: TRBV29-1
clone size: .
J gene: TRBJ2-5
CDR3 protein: CSVDGQNQETQYF

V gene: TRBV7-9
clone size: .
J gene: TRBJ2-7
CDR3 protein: CASSLWGQASYEQYF

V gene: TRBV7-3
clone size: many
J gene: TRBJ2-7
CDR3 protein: CASSLAQGPYEQYF

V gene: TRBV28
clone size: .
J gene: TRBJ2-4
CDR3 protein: CASNGGGKNIQYF

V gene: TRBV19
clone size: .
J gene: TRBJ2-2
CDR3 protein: CATATGVITGELFF

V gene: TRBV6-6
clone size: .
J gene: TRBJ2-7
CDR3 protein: CASSYPPPDHEQYF

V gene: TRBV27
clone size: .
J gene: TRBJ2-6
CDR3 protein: CASSLTRVSGANVLTF

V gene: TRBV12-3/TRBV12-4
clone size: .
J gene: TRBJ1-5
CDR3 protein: CASRGAGKGPQHF

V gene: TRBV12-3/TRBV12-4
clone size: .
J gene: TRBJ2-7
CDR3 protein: CASSLRTGGIDEQYF